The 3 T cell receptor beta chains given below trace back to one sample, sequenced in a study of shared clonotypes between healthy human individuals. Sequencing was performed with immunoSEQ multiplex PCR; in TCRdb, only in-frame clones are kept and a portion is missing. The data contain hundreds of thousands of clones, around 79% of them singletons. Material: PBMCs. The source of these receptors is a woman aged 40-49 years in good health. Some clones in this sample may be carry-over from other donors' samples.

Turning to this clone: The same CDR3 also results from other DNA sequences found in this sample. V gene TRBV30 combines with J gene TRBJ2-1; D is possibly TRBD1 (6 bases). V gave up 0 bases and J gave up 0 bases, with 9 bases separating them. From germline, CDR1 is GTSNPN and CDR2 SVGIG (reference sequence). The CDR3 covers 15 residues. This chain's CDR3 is CAWSVRGSSYNEQFF. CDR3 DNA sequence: TGTGCCTGGAGTGTGAGGGGGAGCTCCTACAATGAGCAGTTCTTC.

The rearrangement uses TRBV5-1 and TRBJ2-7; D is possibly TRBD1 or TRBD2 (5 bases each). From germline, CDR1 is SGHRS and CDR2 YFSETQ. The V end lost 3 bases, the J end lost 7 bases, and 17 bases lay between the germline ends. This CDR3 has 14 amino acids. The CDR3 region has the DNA TGCGCCAGCAGCTCAGGTGGGACCCTTAAGGAGCAGTACTTC. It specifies CASSSGGTLKEQYF. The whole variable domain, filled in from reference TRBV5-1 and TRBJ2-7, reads KAGVTQTPRYLIKTRGQQVTLSCSPISGHRSVSWYQQTPGQGLQFLFEYFSETQRNKGNFPGRFSGRQFSNSRSEMNVSTLELGDSALYLCASSSGGTLKEQYFGPGTRLTVT.

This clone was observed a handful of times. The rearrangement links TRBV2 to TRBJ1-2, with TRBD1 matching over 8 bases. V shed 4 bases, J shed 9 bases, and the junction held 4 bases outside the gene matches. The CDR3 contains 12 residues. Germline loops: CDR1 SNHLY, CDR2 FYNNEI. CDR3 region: CASSVRTGSYTF. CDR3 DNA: TGTGCCAGCAGTGTAAGGACAGGGAGCTACACCTTC.